A single sample gave rise to the 30 T cell receptor beta chains below, sequenced in a study of T-cell reconstitution after alpha-beta-depleted transplantation in children. As it was prepared, the TCRbeta library received unique molecular identifiers. MiXCR was run by TCRdb on the PCR reads, yielding one entry per CDR3 protein. This repertoire shows 420,000 or so distinct CDR3 sequences, about 11% found once; its top ten account for 4.5% to 6%. This specimen was PBMCs from the stem cell graft donor, taken from the stem cell graft. These receptors originate from a human donor who donated a stem cell graft to a child with acute myeloid leukemia.

This clonotype was seen a handful of times. This chain links TRBV6-1 with TRBJ2-5, with a weak D call TRBD2 (6 bases). Germline values: CDR1 MNHNS, CDR2 SASEGT. The ends were cut back, 7 bases at V and 7 bases at J, with 16 bases in the middle. The CDR3 has 13 residues. The CDR3 nucleotides are TGTGCCAGCACCCTCCGCGGGATTGGGACCCAGTACTTC. Amino acid sequence: CASTLRGIGTQYF.

The table lists this clonotype with many counts. V and J are TRBV7-8 and TRBJ2-2, with 10 nucleotides matching TRBD2. Germline V gene lookup returns CDR1 SGHVS and CDR2 FQNEAQ. V was clipped by 1 base and J by 4 bases; unmatched bases: 3. The CDR3 is made up of 16 amino acids. In DNA form, the CDR3 reads TGTGCCAGCAGCTTAGGCGCTAGCGGGAGCACCGGGGAGCTGTTTTTT. Protein sequence: CASSLGASGSTGELFF.

The chain carries TRBV6-1 and TRBJ2-4; D gene ambiguous. CDR1 and CDR2 from the germline V gene are MNHNS and SASEGT. The CDR3 covers 16 residues. Trimming removed 5 bases from V and 0 bases from J, with 14 bases in between. DNA for the CDR3: TGTGCCAGCAGTCCAATGGCTCGACTAGCCAAAAACATTCAGTACTTC. Protein: CASSPMARLAKNIQYF.

The V and J genes are TRBV9 and TRBJ2-7; D is undetermined. CDR1 and CDR2 from the germline V gene are SGDLS and YYNGEE. V was clipped by 4 bases and J by 6 bases, with 14 bases between them. This CDR3 comprises 13 residues. CDR3: CASSPDHLGEQYV. CDR3 sequence (DNA): TGTGCCAGCAGCCCCGACCACCTGGGCGAGCAGTACGTC.

V usage is TRBV28 and J usage is TRBJ2-4; D might be TRBD1 (5 bases). V shed 5 bases and J shed 0 bases, with 20 bases lying between them. The CDR3 is 18 residues long. Germline loops: CDR1 MDHEN, CDR2 SYDVKM. CDR3 sequence reads: CASSNQGHLRLAKNIQYF. Written as DNA, the CDR3 is TGTGCCAGCAGTAACCAAGGACACCTAAGACTAGCCAAAAACATTCAGTACTTC.

V gene TRBV7-2 combines with J gene TRBJ2-5; unclear D gene. Trimming took 0 bases from V and 4 from J, leaving 9 bases between them. There are 14 residues in the CDR3. The V gene's germline CDR1 is SGHTA and CDR2 FQGNSA. In DNA form, the CDR3 reads TGTGCCAGCAGCTTAGCCTCAGATCGAGAGACCCAGTACTTC. This codes for CASSLASDRETQYF.

In its sample, this clonotype was seen a few times. The V and J genes are TRBV11-2 and TRBJ2-1; D might be TRBD1 (5 bases). Germline values: CDR1 SGHAT, CDR2 FQNNGV. The CDR3 loop spans 15 amino acids. The germline V and J ends were trimmed by 3 bases and 4 bases, with 13 bases remaining between them. For the CDR3, the DNA is TGTGCCAGCAGCTTGCTCGGGCAGGGTTACAATGAGCAGTTCTTC. Residues: CASSLLGQGYNEQFF.

This clonotype was seen repeatedly, ten times or more. V is TRBV11-2 and J is TRBJ2-6, with D possibly matching TRBD1 (5 bases). Germline V CDR1 and CDR2: SGHAT, FQNNGV. This CDR3 spans 15 amino acids. V lost 0 bases and J lost 2, with 5 bases in between. The CDR3 region has the DNA TGTGCCAGCAGCTTAGACAGGGCTGGGGCCAACGTCCTGACTTTC. Translating it yields CASSLDRAGANVLTF.

The J gene is TRBJ2-7, the V gene TRBV6-1; the match to TRBD2 covers 7 bases. The CDR3 is made up of 15 amino acids. Trimming took 6 bases from V and 2 from J; bases not matched to a gene: 10. Germline values: CDR1 MNHNS, CDR2 SASEGT. CDR3 protein: CASSRRAGETYEQYF. CDR3 sequence (DNA): TGTGCCAGCAGCCGTCGCGCGGGAGAAACCTACGAGCAGTACTTC.

This clonotype turned up a few times. The chain combines TRBV13 with TRBJ1-4; D is possibly TRBD1 (5 bases). V lost 5 bases, J lost 7 bases, and 17 bases lay in between. The CDR3 loop spans 15 amino acids. Germline V gives CDR1 PRHDT, CDR2 FYEKMQ (reference sequence). The CDR3 here is CASSQGGIGVEKLFF. CDR3 nucleotides: TGTGCCAGCAGCCAGGGCGGGATAGGGGTTGAAAAACTGTTTTTT.

As to this clonotype: The germline gene is not matched at one end of the junction; a read error may be the cause. This chain links TRBV20-1 with TRBJ2-2; 10 positions match TRBD1. Germline CDR1 DFQATT, CDR2 SNEGSKA (reference sequence). The CDR3 covers 16 residues. CDR3 amino acids: CCARDGDRGQGGELFF. For the CDR3, the DNA is TGCTGTGCTAGAGATGGGGACAGGGGCCAGGGCGGGGAGCTGTTTTTT.

This clonotype was seen only a few times. J is TRBJ2-2 and V is TRBV7-2; D not resolved. The CDR3 has 15 amino acids. Germline assignment: CDR1 SGHTA and CDR2 FQGNSA. Trimming stripped 1 base from V and 5 bases from J, with 11 bases between. The CDR3 coding sequence is TGTGCCAGCAGCTTAGTAATTTGGGGTACCGGGGAGCTGTTTTTT. It translates to CASSLVIWGTGELFF.

Only a few counts were recorded for this clonotype. The genes are TRBV5-6 and TRBJ2-3; 9 bases agree with TRBD1. This CDR3 spans 17 amino acids. The trim removed 4 bases at V and 7 bases at J, leaving 16 bases unmatched. CDR1 and CDR2 (germline): SGHDT, YYEEEE. The CDR3 nucleotides read TGTGCCAGCAGCCTAAGCATCGGGACAGGGAGAGGAAATACGCAGTATTTT. It codes for CASSLSIGTGRGNTQYF.

CDR3 sequence (DNA): TGTGCCAGCGCCGGGACAGGATCCGGCTACACCTTC. It translates to CASAGTGSGYTF. The gene calls are TRBV25-1 and TRBJ1-2, with 8 bases that match TRBD1. V lost 8 bases and J lost 8; bases outside the gene matches: 7. The CDR3 runs to 12 residues. Germline loops: CDR1 MGHDK, CDR2 SYGVNS.

By proportion, this clonotype is medium-sized. V gene TRBV20-1 combines with J gene TRBJ1-1; D is unclear. The germline V gene encodes CDR1 DFQATT and CDR2 SNEGSKA (reference sequence). This CDR3 has 12 residues. Trimming shortened V by 3 bases and J by 1 base, and 6 bases separated the two germline ends. CDR3 region: CSASNQNTEAFF. Here the CDR3 DNA reads TGCAGTGCTAGTAATCAGAACACTGAAGCTTTCTTT.

This clonotype came up a few times. The V call is TRBV13, the J call TRBJ2-2; TRBD1 agrees at 8 bases. With V trimmed by 8 bases and J by 4 bases, 9 bases remained unmatched. Germline-derived CDR1 and CDR2 are PRHDT and FYEKMQ (reference sequence). The CDR3 is made up of 15 amino acids. CDR3 residues: CASSAWTGRTGELFF. CDR3 sequence (DNA): TGTGCCAGCTCGGCCTGGACAGGGCGCACCGGGGAGCTGTTTTTT.

The rearrangement joins TRBV4-3 to TRBJ2-7, with 9 nucleotides matching TRBD2. The V and J ends lost 2 bases and 2 bases, in that order; junction bases with no gene match: 4. Germline-derived CDR1 and CDR2 are LGHNA and YSLEER. CDR3 length: 15 amino acids. CDR3 nucleotide sequence: TGCGCCAGCAGCCAAAGACTAGCGGCCCCCTACGAGCAGTACTTC. It translates to CASSQRLAAPYEQYF.

This clonotype was observed at least ten times. The chain uses TRBV7-3 and TRBJ2-4, with D possibly matching TRBD2 (6 bases). The CDR3 is 15 amino acids. In germline, CDR1 is SGHTA, CDR2 FQGTGA. Trimming removed 5 bases at V and 1 base at J, with 12 bases between. CDR3 sequence (DNA): TGTGCCAGCAGCCCCCAGAGCGGGGCCAAAAACATTCAGTACTTC. Residues: CASSPQSGAKNIQYF.

This clonotype turned up a few times. The chain links TRBV7-2 to TRBJ1-5, with D maybe TRBD1 (6 bases). Between the trimmed V and J ends, which lost 1 base and 9 bases, there was a span of 16 bases. The germline V gene encodes CDR1 SGHTA and CDR2 FQGNSA. The CDR3 runs to 15 residues. CDR3 coding DNA: TGTGCCAGCAGCTTAGAAGTGGCGGGGGGGCGGCCCCAGCATTTT. Its translation is CASSLEVAGGRPQHF.

This clonotype turned up a few times. This sequence joins TRBV6-1 and TRBJ2-7, with 8 bases lining up with TRBD1. Trimming removed 10 bases from V and 0 bases from J; junction bases left unmatched: 8. CDR3 length: 14 residues. CDR1 and CDR2 from the germline V gene are MNHNS and SASEGT. CDR3 in DNA: TGTGCCACTGTAGGGACAGGCCGCTCCTACGAGCAGTACTTC. Encoded protein: CATVGTGRSYEQYF.

This rearrangement joins TRBV29-1 to TRBJ2-7, with 7 bases lining up with TRBD2. With 0 bases clipped from V and 7 bases from J, the junction kept 12 bases outside the gene matches. The CDR3 is 15 amino acids. Germline loops: CDR1 SQVTM, CDR2 ANQGSEA. CDR3 sequence: CSVEDRQGGKREQYF. The CDR3 region has the DNA TGCAGCGTTGAAGATCGGCAGGGAGGGAAACGTGAGCAGTACTTC.

In this sample, this clonotype turned up a few times. This chain connects TRBV7-2 to TRBJ2-3, with D tentatively TRBD1 (6 bases). Deletions cut 0 bases from V and 5 bases from J, with 15 bases between. The CDR3 is 16 residues long. Germline V lookup: CDR1 SGHTA, CDR2 FQGNSA. The CDR3: CASSLAMGAPGDTQYF. In nucleotides, the CDR3 is TGTGCCAGCAGCTTAGCGATGGGGGCCCCGGGAGATACGCAGTATTTT.

In this sample, this clonotype turned up many times. The rearrangement uses TRBV12-5 and TRBJ1-5, with a tentative D call TRBD1 (6 bases). Between the trimmed V and J ends, which lost 2 bases and 5 bases, there was a span of 16 bases. This CDR3 has 16 amino acids. Per the germline V gene, CDR1 is LGHNT and CDR2 is FRNRAP. CDR3 sequence reads: CASGLMAGTSDQPQHF. Written as DNA, the CDR3 is TGTGCTAGTGGTTTGATGGCCGGGACATCTGATCAGCCCCAGCATTTT.

This clonotype showed up just a few times. The rearrangement joins TRBV6-5 to TRBJ1-3; no definite D call. Germline values: CDR1 MNHEY, CDR2 SVGAGI. Trimming left V 2 bases short and J 4 bases short, with 9 bases between. The CDR3 is 14 amino acids. The chain's CDR3 is CASSYLGKGNTIYF. Here the CDR3 DNA reads TGTGCCAGCAGTTACCTTGGGAAGGGAAACACCATATATTTT.

V usage is TRBV11-2 and J usage is TRBJ2-1; 9 bases match TRBD2. J lost 3 bases, V lost 5 bases, and 5 bases had no gene match. CDR3 size: 15 residues. Germline CDR1 is SGHAT and CDR2 is FQNNGV. The CDR3, as DNA: TGTGCCAGCAGCAGAGGACTAGCGTTCTACAATGAGCAGTTCTTC. It codes for CASSRGLAFYNEQFF.

Regarding this clonotype: One end of the junction fails to match germline, which may point to a read error. The chain couples TRBV6-5 to TRBJ2-1, with D perhaps assigned TRBD1 or TRBD2 (6 bases each). This CDR3 is 15 amino acids long. The germline V gene encodes CDR1 MNHEY and CDR2 SVGAGI. The CDR3, as DNA: TGTGCCGGCAGTTCTCGGGGGCTAACCTACAATGAGCAGTTCTTC. Encoded protein: CAGSSRGLTYNEQFF.

This clonotype has only a few counts. The rearrangement joins TRBV10-3 to TRBJ2-1, with D possibly TRBD1 on 7 matching bases. V was trimmed by 0 bases and J by 10 bases, leaving 16 bases between them. Germline V CDR1 and CDR2: ENHRY, SYGVKD. There are 15 residues in the CDR3. The CDR3 is CAISESRPGGNEQFF. The CDR3 DNA reads TGTGCCATCAGTGAGTCGAGGCCAGGGGGGAACGAGCAGTTCTTC.

This clonotype was seen a handful of times. This chain connects TRBV14 to TRBJ2-1; D call uncertain. V lost 0 bases and J lost 6, with 15 bases in between. The CDR3 loop spans 16 amino acids. Germline lookup yields CDR1 SGHDN and CDR2 FVKESK. The CDR3: CASSQEGRLGRNEQFF. The CDR3 bases are TGTGCCAGCAGCCAAGAAGGCAGGTTAGGCCGCAATGAGCAGTTCTTC.

This clonotype appeared a few times. V usage is TRBV5-1 and J usage is TRBJ2-1; D not certain. Germline assignment: CDR1 SGHRS and CDR2 YFSETQ. V was shortened by 1 base and J by 2 bases, with 22 bases between the two germline ends. CDR3 length equals 19 residues. The CDR3 sequence is CASSLLSVVGPGPYNEQFF. The CDR3 DNA reads as TGCGCCAGCAGCTTGTTATCGGTGGTAGGGCCCGGACCCTACAATGAGCAGTTCTTC.

This clonotype was seen a few times. The chain joins TRBV4-3 to TRBJ2-7; maybe TRBD2 (5 bases). This CDR3 has 14 residues. V lost 0 bases to trimming and J lost 3 bases, with 9 bases between them. Germline CDR1 is LGHNA and CDR2 is YSLEER. Written as DNA, the CDR3 is TGCGCCAGCAGCCAAGATTGGGAGAGCTACGAGCAGTACTTC. This codes for CASSQDWESYEQYF.